The 21 T cell receptor beta chains given below trace back to one sample, sequenced in a study of blood T cell repertoires in COVID-19. Profiled with immunoSEQ multiplex PCR; TCRdb holds only in-frame clones, not every one. This sample yields about 76,000 clones, of which 75% to 90% are seen a single time; 18% belongs to the top ten. Sequenced input: peripheral blood. The receptors shown here come from a human donor in a cohort sampled during active COVID-19.

This chain uses TRBV5-8 with TRBJ2-7; TRBD2 might be the D (6 bases). CDR3 size: 16 residues. Trimming left V 4 bases short and J 0 bases short, with 17 bases between. CDR1 and CDR2 from the germline V gene are SGHTS and YDEGEE. The CDR3 bases are TGTGCCAGCAGCCACAAGCGGGTCAGAATCTCCTACGAGCAGTACTTC. It yields the protein CASSHKRVRISYEQYF.

This sequence joins TRBV29-1 and TRBJ1-1, with TRBD1 matching 7 bases. V shed 3 bases, J shed 6 bases, and the junction held 7 bases outside the gene matches. The CDR3 has 13 residues. CDR1 and CDR2 from the germline V gene are SQVTM and ANQGSEA. In nucleotides, the CDR3 is TGCAGCGTTGACCCCAGGGGGTTCGCTGAAGCTTTCTTT. This translates into CSVDPRGFAEAFF.

This clone has only a few counts. The chain employs TRBV2 and TRBJ1-3; possible D gene TRBD1, 6 bases. CDR3 length: 13 amino acids. Trimming stripped 7 bases from V and 0 bases from J, with 7 bases between. Germline CDR1 SNHLY, CDR2 FYNNEI. As DNA, the CDR3 is TGTGCCAGCAAGGGGGACTCTGGAAACACCATATATTTT. Protein: CASKGDSGNTIYF.

The gene calls are TRBV6-5 and TRBJ2-1; D unresolved. The CDR3 runs 15 residues. V lost 2 bases, J lost 0 bases, and 8 bases lay in between. Germline CDR1 reads MNHEY; CDR2 reads SVGAGI. The CDR3 region is CASSYIDSSYNEQFF. Written as DNA, the CDR3 is TGTGCCAGCAGTTACATCGACTCCTCCTACAATGAGCAGTTCTTC.

CDR3 bases: TGTGCCAGCAGATCAACTGAATGGACTGAAGCTTTCTTT. It yields the protein CASRSTEWTEAFF. V is TRBV7-3 and J is TRBJ1-1, with no clear D. The germline gives CDR1 SGHTA, CDR2 FQGTGA. CDR3 size: 13 residues. The V end lost 6 bases, the J end lost 5 bases, and 13 bases lay between the germline ends. Drawing the rest from reference TRBV7-3 and TRBJ1-1, the complete variable domain is GAGVSQTPSNKVTEKGKYVELRCDPISGHTALYWYRQSLGQGPEFLIYFQGTGAADDSGLPNDRFFAVRPEGSVSTLKIQRTERGDSAVYLCASRSTEWTEAFFGQGTRLTVV.

The genes are TRBV19 and TRBJ1-2; no definite D call. The CDR3 extends over 13 amino acids. Germline V gene lookup returns CDR1 LNHDA and CDR2 SQIVND (reference sequence). The V and J ends lost 3 bases and 7 bases respectively, with 12 bases between them. The CDR3 DNA reads as TGTGCCAGTAGTATCGACGCCCGGAGTGGCTACACCTTC. The encoded protein is CASSIDARSGYTF.

The chain joins TRBV3-1 (or the pseudogene TRBV3-2) to TRBJ1-5; 8 bases fit TRBD1. J gave up 3 bases and V 1 base, and 11 bases lay outside the gene matches. CDR1 LGHDT and CDR2 YNNKEL come from the germline V gene (reference sequence). The CDR3 has 18 amino acids. The CDR3, as DNA: TGTGCCAGCAGCCAAGGCTGGACAGGGACTCTCCTCAATCAGCCCCAGCATTTT. Translating gives CASSQGWTGTLLNQPQHF.

This rearrangement joins TRBV6-4 to TRBJ2-3; TRBD2 matches at 14 bases. This CDR3 is 15 amino acids long. V dropped 0 bases and J dropped 8; count of bases not matched to a gene: 1. Germline V lookup: CDR1 MRHNA, CDR2 SNTAGT. As DNA, the CDR3 is TGTGCCAGCAGTGACTCGGGGACTAGCGGGAGTACGCAGTATTTT. This sequence encodes CASSDSGTSGSTQYF.

This clone was recorded many times. V is TRBV6-5 and J is TRBJ2-7; the match to TRBD1 covers 8 bases. The CDR3 extends over 13 amino acids. Germline V gene data show CDR1 as MNHEY and CDR2 as SVGAGI. V was pared by 6 bases and J by 6 bases, with 7 bases of the junction left unmatched. The CDR3 DNA sequence: TGTGCCAGCAGAATGGACAGGGCTGCCGAGCAGTACTTC. Translation gives CASRMDRAAEQYF.

The chain links TRBV4-1 to TRBJ2-1, with 7 bases matching TRBD2. V lost 0 bases and J lost 8; bases outside the gene matches: 7. Germline loops: CDR1 MGHRA, CDR2 YSYEKL. CDR3 length: 15 amino acids. The chain's CDR3 is CASSQDVLGGDEQFF. CDR3 DNA sequence: TGCGCCAGCAGCCAAGATGTTCTGGGGGGGGATGAGCAGTTCTTC.

This clone was seen only a few times. The rearrangement joins TRBV7-6 to TRBJ1-3; D unresolved. The CDR3 length is 14 residues. Germline V CDR1 and CDR2: SGHVS, FNYEAQ. Trimming left V 1 base short and J 3 bases short, with 7 bases between. DNA of the CDR3: TGTGCCAGCAGCTTAGGCGGAAGTGGAAACACCATATATTTT. Amino acid sequence: CASSLGGSGNTIYF.

CDR3 in DNA: TGCGCCAGCAGCTCATCTACTCTTGGCAGGGGACCTGGAAACACCATATATTTT. Translation: CASSSSTLGRGPGNTIYF. V usage is TRBV5-1 and J usage is TRBJ1-3; D is possibly TRBD1 (6 bases). V was pared by 3 bases and J by 2 bases, with 21 bases between. CDR3 length: 18 residues. CDR1 and CDR2 (germline): SGHRS, YFSETQ.

V is TRBV5-4 and J is TRBJ1-5; the D is unclear. V lost 0 bases, J lost 10 bases, and 8 bases lay in between. The CDR3 has 12 amino acids. Germline lookup yields CDR1 SGHNT and CDR2 YYREEE (reference sequence). The CDR3 DNA reads TGTGCCAGCAGCTTGGCCCCGGGACCCCAGCATTTT. Translating it yields CASSLAPGPQHF.

The chain uses TRBV7-2 and TRBJ1-5; 7 bases match TRBD1. CDR1 is SGHTA and CDR2 is FQGNSA in the germline V gene. The CDR3 spans 13 residues. With V trimmed by 1 base and J by 7 bases, 1 base remained unmatched. CDR3: CASSLGTGQPQHF. The DNA for the CDR3 is TGTGCCAGCAGCTTAGGGACAGGCCAGCCCCAGCATTTT. The variable domain in full, with the rest retrieved from reference TRBV7-2 and TRBJ1-5, is GAGVSQSPSNKVTEKGKDVELRCDPISGHTALYWYRQSLGQGLEFLIYFQGNSAPDKSGLPSDRFSAERTGGSVSTLTIQRTQQEDSAVYLCASSLGTGQPQHFGDGTRLSIL.

The rearrangement uses TRBV7-2 and TRBJ2-7, with TRBD1 matching over 8 bases. Trimming took 2 bases from V and 6 from J; bases not matched to a gene: 12. This CDR3 contains 16 residues. Germline V CDR1 and CDR2: SGHTA, FQGNSA. CDR3 sequence (DNA): TGTGCCAGCAGCTTATCGCGACAGGGGTTATTCTCCGAGCAGTACTTC. Its translation: CASSLSRQGLFSEQYF.

The J gene is TRBJ2-5, the V gene TRBV5-1; 7 bases agree with TRBD2. CDR1 and CDR2 from the germline V gene are SGHRS and YFSETQ. The CDR3 is made up of 14 amino acids. V shed 1 base and J 3 bases; nucleotides not matched to a gene: 3. CDR3 DNA: TGCGCCAGCAGCTTGTCTGGGACTAAAGAGACCCAGTACTTC. Translated, it gives CASSLSGTKETQYF.

This chain connects TRBV9 to TRBJ2-7; maybe TRBD2 (5 bases). Germline CDR1 is SGDLS and CDR2 is YYNGEE. There are 15 residues in the CDR3. The ends were cut back, 2 bases at V and 5 bases at J, with 17 bases in the middle. CDR3 protein: CASSVMSDLRDEQYF. CDR3 sequence (DNA): TGTGCCAGCAGCGTTATGTCGGATCTGAGGGACGAGCAGTACTTC.

This chain connects TRBV7-9 to TRBJ1-2; TRBD1 matches at 9 bases. CDR3 length: 17 residues. Germline CDR1 and CDR2: SEHNR and FQNEAQ (reference sequence). With 6 bases clipped from V and 6 bases from J, the junction kept 17 bases outside the gene matches. CDR3 residues: CASRRSGQGVFGDGYTF. The CDR3 DNA is TGTGCCAGCAGACGATCGGGACAGGGTGTTTTCGGCGATGGCTACACCTTC.

The gene calls are TRBV7-3 and TRBJ2-5; 12 bases are shared with TRBD1. In germline, CDR1 is SGHTA, CDR2 FQGTGA. The CDR3 is 16 residues long. After removal of 0 bases from V and 5 bases from J, the junction contained 4 bases not matched to a gene. The CDR3 DNA reads as TGTGCCAGCAGCTTAACAGGGACAGGGGGCTTGGAGACCCAGTACTTC. Translating gives CASSLTGTGGLETQYF. The complete variable domain, with remaining parts taken from reference TRBV7-3 and TRBJ2-5, reads GAGVSQTPSNKVTEKGKYVELRCDPISGHTALYWYRQSLGQGPEFLIYFQGTGAADDSGLPNDRFFAVRPEGSVSTLKIQRTERGDSAVYLCASSLTGTGGLETQYFGPGTRLLVL.

This chain connects TRBV27 to TRBJ2-1, with 7 bases fitting TRBD1. This CDR3 has 11 amino acids. V was clipped by 6 bases and J by 13 bases; unmatched bases: 6. CDR1 MNHEY and CDR2 SMNVEV come from the germline V gene (reference sequence). This CDR3 is CASRTGLVQFF. The CDR3 DNA sequence: TGTGCCAGCAGGACAGGGTTGGTTCAGTTCTTC.

The CDR3 nucleotides are TGTGCCAGCCGAAACTTCGGGACAGGGCATTCACCCCTCCACTTT. It yields the protein CASRNFGTGHSPLHF. The chain joins TRBV27 to TRBJ1-6; 9 bases are shared with TRBD1. The germline gives CDR1 MNHEY, CDR2 SMNVEV (reference sequence). The CDR3 consists of 15 residues. After removal of 8 bases from V and 8 bases from J, the junction contained 10 bases not matched to a gene.